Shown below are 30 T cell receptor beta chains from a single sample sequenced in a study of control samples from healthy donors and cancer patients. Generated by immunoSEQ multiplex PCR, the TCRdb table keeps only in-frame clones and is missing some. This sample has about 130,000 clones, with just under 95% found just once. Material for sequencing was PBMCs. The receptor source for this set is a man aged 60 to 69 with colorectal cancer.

The CDR3 DNA sequence: TGTGCCATCAAAGGTAGGACAGGGGAGACTAACTATGGCTACACCTTC. Amino acid sequence: CAIKGRTGETNYGYTF. V is TRBV10-3 and J is TRBJ1-2; 9 positions match TRBD1. J lost 0 bases, V lost 7 bases, and 9 bases had no gene match. The germline V gene has CDR1 ENHRY and CDR2 SYGVKD. The CDR3 is made up of 16 amino acids.

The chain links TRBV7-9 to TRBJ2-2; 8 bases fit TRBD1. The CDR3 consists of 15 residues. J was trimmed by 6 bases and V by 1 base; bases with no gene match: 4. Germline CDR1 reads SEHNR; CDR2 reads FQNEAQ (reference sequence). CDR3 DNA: TGTGCCAGCAGCTTAGGACAGGGGAGTTCCGGGGAGCTGTTTTTT. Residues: CASSLGQGSSGELFF. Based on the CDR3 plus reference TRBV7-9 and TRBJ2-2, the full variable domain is DTGVSQNPRHKITKRGQNVTFRCDPISEHNRLYWYRQTLGQGPEFLTYFQNEAQLEKSRLLSDRFSAERPKGSFSTLEIQRTEQGDSAMYLCASSLGQGSSGELFFGEGSRLTVL.

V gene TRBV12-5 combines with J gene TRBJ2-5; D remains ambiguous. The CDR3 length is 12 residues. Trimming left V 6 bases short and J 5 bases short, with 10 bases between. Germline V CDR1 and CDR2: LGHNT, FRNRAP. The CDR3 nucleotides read TGTGCTAGTGGGCCAGAATGGGAGACCCAGTACTTC. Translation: CASGPEWETQYF.

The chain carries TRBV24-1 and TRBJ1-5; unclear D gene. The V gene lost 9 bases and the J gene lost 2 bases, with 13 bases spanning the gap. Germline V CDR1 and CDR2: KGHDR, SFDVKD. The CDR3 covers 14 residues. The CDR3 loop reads CATFPRGGNQPQHF. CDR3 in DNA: TGTGCCACCTTTCCACGGGGAGGCAATCAGCCCCAGCATTTT.

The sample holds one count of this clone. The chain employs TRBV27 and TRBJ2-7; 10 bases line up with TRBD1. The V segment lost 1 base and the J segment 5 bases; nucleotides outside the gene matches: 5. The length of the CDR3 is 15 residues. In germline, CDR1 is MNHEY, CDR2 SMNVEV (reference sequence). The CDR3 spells CASSLLGTGENEQYF. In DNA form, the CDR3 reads TGTGCCAGCAGTTTATTAGGGACAGGGGAGAACGAGCAGTACTTC.

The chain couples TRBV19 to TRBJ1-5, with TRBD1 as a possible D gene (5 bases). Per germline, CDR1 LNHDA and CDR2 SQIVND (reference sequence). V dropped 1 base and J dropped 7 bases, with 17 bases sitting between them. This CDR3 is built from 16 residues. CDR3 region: CASSIGAGDSGQPQHF. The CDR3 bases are TGTGCCAGTAGTATAGGGGCGGGGGATTCGGGGCAGCCCCAGCATTTT.

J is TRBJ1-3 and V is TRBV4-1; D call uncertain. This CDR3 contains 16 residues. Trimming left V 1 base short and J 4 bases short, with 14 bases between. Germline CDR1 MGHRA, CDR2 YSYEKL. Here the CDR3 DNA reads TGCGCCAGCAGCCAAGCTATTCGCGGGTCAGGAAACACCATATATTTT. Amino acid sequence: CASSQAIRGSGNTIYF.

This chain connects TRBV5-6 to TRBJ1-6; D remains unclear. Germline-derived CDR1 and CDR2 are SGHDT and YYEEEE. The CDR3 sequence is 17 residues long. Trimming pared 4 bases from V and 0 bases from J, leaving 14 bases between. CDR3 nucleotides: TGTGCCAGCAGCCGGCGGGCAGATAGCTCCTATAATTCACCCCTCCACTTT. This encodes CASSRRADSSYNSPLHF.

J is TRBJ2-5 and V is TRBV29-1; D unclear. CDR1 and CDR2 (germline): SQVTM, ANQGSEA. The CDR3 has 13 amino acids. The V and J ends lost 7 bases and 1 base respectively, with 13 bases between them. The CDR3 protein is CSGAYLIQETQYF. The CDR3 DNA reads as TGCAGCGGTGCTTACCTAATCCAAGAGACCCAGTACTTC. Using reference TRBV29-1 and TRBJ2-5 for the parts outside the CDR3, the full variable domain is SAVISQKPSRDICQRGTSLTIQCQVDSQVTMMFWYRQQPGQSLTLIATANQGSEATYESGFVIDKFPISRPNLTFSTLTVSNMSPEDSSIYLCSGAYLIQETQYFGPGTRLLVL.

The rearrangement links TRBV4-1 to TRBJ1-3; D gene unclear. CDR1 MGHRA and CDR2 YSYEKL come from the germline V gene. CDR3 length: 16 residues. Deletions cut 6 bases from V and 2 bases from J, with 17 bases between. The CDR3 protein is CASSPPKWIPGNTIYF. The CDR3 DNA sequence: TGCGCCAGCAGTCCCCCAAAGTGGATTCCTGGAAACACCATATATTTT.

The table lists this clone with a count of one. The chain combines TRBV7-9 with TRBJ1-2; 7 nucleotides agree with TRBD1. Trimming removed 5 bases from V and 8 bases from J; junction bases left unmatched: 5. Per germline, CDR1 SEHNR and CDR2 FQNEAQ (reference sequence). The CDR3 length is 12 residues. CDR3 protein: CASSQGQSGYTF. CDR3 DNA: TGTGCCAGCAGCCAGGGACAGTCGGGCTACACCTTC.

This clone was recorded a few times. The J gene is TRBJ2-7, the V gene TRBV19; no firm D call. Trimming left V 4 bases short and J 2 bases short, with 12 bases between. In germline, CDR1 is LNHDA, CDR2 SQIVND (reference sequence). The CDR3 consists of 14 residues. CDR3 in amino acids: CASSTVAAPYEQYF. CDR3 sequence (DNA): TGTGCCAGTAGTACGGTGGCGGCGCCCTACGAGCAGTACTTC.

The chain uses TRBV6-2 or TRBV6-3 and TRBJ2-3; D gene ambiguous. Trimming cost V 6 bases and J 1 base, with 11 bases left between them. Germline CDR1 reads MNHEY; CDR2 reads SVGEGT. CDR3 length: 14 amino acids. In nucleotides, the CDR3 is TGTGCCAGCAGCAACCAGGACCGCACAGATACGCAGTATTTT. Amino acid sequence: CASSNQDRTDTQYF.

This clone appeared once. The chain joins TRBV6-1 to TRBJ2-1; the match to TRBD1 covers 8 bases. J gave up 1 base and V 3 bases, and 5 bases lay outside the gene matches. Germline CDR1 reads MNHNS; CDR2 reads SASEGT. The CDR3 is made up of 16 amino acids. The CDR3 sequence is CASSDGQGPSYNEQFF. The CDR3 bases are TGTGCCAGCAGTGATGGACAGGGCCCATCCTACAATGAGCAGTTCTTC.

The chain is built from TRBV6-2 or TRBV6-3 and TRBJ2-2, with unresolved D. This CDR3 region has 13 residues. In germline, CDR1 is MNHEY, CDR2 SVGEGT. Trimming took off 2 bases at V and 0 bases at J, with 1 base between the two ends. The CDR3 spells CASSYPNTGELFF. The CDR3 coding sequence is TGTGCCAGCAGTTACCCGAACACCGGGGAGCTGTTTTTT.

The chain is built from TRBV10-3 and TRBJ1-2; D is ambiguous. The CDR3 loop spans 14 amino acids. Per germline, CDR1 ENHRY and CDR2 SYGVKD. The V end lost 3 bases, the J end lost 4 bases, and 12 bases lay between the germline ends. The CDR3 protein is CAISDGVSGYGYTF. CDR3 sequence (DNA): TGTGCCATCAGTGATGGCGTGTCGGGCTATGGCTACACCTTC.

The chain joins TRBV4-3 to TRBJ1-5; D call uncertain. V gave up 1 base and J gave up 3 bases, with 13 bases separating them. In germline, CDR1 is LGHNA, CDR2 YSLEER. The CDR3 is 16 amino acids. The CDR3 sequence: CASSQAYGRYNQPQHF. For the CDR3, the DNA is TGCGCCAGCAGCCAAGCGTATGGCAGGTACAATCAGCCCCAGCATTTT.

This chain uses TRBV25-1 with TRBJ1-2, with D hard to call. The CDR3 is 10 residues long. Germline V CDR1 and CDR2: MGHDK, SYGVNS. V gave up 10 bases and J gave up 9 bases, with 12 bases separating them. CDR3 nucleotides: TGTGCCACCCTCGGCGGGAGCTACACCTTC. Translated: CATLGGSYTF.

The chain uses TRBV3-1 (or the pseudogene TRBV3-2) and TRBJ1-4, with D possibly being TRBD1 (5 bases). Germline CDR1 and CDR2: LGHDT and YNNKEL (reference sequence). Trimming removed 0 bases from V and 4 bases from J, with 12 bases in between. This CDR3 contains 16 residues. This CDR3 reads CASSQDGTAFNEKLFF. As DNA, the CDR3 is TGTGCCAGCAGCCAAGATGGGACGGCCTTTAATGAAAAACTGTTTTTT.

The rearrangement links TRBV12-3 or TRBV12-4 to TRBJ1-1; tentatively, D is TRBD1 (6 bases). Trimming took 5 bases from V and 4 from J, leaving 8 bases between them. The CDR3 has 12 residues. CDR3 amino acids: CASSQGRTEAFF. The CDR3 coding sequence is TGTGCCAGCAGTCAGGGGCGCACTGAAGCTTTCTTT.

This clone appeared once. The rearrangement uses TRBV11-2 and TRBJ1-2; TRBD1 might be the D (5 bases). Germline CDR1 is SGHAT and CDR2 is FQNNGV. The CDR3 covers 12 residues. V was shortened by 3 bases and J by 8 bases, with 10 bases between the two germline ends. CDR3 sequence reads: CASSLRGWGYTF. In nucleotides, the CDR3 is TGTGCCAGCAGCTTGAGGGGTTGGGGCTACACCTTC.

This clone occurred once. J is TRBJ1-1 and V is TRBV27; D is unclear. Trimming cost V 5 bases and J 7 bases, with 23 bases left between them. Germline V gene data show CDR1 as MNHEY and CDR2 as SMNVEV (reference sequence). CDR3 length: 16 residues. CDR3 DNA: TGTGCCAGCAGTATACACCCCGGGCCTCGGAGTGGTGAAGCTTTCTTT. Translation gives CASSIHPGPRSGEAFF.

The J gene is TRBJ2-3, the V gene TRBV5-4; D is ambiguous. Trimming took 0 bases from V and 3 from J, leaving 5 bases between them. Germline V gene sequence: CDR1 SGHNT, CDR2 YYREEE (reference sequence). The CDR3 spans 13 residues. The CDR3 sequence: CASSLAGTDTQYF. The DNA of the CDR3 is TGTGCCAGCAGCTTGGCCGGGACAGATACGCAGTATTTT.

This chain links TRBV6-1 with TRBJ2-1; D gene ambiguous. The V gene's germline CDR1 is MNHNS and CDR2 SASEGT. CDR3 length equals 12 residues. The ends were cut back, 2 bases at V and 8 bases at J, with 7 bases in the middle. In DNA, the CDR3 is TGTGCCAGCAGTGAATCGGTTTATGAGCAGTTCTTC. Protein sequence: CASSESVYEQFF.

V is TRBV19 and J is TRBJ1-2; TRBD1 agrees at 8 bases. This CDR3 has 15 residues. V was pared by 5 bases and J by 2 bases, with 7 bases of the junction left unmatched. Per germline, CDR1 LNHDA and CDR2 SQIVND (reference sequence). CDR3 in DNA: TGTGCCAGTAGTGGGGGACAGGCTAAAAACTATGGCTACACCTTC. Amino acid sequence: CASSGGQAKNYGYTF.

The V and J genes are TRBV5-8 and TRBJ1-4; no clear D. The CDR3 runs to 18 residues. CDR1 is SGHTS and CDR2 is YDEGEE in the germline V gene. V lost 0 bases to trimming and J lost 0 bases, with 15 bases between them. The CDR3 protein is CASSLEYGPEATNEKLFF. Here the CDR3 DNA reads TGTGCCAGCAGCTTGGAGTACGGACCAGAAGCAACTAATGAAAAACTGTTTTTT.

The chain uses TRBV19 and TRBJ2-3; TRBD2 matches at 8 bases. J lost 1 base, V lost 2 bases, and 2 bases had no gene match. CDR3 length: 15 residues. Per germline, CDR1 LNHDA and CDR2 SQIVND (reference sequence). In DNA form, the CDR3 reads TGTGCCAGTAGTATATATAGCGGGGGCACAGATACGCAGTATTTT. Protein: CASSIYSGGTDTQYF.

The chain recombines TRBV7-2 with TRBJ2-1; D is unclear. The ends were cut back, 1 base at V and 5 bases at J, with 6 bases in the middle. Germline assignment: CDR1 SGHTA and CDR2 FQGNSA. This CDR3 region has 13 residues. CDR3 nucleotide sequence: TGTGCCAGCAGCTTAGTAGGGCACAATGAGCAGTTCTTC. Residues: CASSLVGHNEQFF.

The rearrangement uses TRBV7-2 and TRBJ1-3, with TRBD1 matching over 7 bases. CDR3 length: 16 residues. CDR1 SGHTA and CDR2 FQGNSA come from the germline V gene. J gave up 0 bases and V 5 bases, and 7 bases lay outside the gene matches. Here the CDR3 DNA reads TGTGCCAGCAGCAGCCGGGACAGTTACTCTGGAAACACCATATATTTT. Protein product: CASSSRDSYSGNTIYF.

CDR3 amino acids: CASSPTGRRYGYTF. The CDR3 nucleotides read TGTGCCAGTAGCCCGACAGGGCGGAGGTATGGCTACACCTTC. The chain links TRBV19 to TRBJ1-2, with TRBD1 matching 7 bases. This CDR3 has 14 amino acids. The V segment lost 6 bases and the J segment 5 bases; nucleotides outside the gene matches: 9. The germline V gene encodes CDR1 LNHDA and CDR2 SQIVND (reference sequence). The full variable domain, its missing parts supplied by reference TRBV19 and TRBJ1-2, is DGGITQSPKYLFRKEGQNVTLSCEQNLNHDAMYWYRQDPGQGLRLIYYSQIVNDFQKGDIAEGYSVSREKKESFPLTVTSAQKNPTAFYLCASSPTGRRYGYTFGSGTRLTVV.